This T cell receptor (beta chain) is drawn from a study of T cell responses to AZD1222 COVID-19 vaccine. The study, taken as a whole, reports: Spike was spanned by vaccine-associated CD4 TCRs, with dominance at 160-218 and 743-854. Among the donors, most were white British and more were female, and clonal diversity was possibly underestimated. Unmutated variant regions are reportedly targeted by nearly half of spike-specific TCRs.

Assay used: immunoSEQ multiplex PCR; TCRdb lists only in-frame clones, some missing. The sample includes 150,000 to 180,000 clones, less than 90% of them seen just once. Remarks on this clone: Antigen unknown.

V was shortened by 6 bases and J by 0 bases, with 14 bases between the two germline ends. The germline gives CDR1 MNHEY, CDR2 SMNVEV (reference sequence). The CDR3 length is 15 residues. V gene TRBV27 combines with J gene TRBJ1-1; D possibly corresponds to TRBD1 (5 bases). Sequenced material: peripheral blood, taken on day 0 of MenACWY control vaccination. The TCR was taken from an adult in good health. CDR3: CASSTRGALNTEAFF. The CDR3 DNA reads TGTGCCAGCAGCACCCGAGGGGCGCTGAACACTGAAGCTTTCTTT.